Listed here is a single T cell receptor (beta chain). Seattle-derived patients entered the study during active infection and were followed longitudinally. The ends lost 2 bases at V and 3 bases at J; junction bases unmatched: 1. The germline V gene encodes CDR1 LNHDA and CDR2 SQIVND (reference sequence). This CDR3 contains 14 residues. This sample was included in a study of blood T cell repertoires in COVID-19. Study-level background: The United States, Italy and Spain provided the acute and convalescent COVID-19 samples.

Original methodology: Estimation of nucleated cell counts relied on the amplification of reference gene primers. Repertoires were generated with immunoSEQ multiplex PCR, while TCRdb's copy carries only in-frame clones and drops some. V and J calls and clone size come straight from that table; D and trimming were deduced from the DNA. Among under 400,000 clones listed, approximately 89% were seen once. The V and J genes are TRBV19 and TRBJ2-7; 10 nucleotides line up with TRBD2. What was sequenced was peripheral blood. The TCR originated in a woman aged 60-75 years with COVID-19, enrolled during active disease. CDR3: CASSIQRGGYEQYF. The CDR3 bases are TGTGCCAGTAGTATACAGCGGGGGGGCTACGAGCAGTACTTC.